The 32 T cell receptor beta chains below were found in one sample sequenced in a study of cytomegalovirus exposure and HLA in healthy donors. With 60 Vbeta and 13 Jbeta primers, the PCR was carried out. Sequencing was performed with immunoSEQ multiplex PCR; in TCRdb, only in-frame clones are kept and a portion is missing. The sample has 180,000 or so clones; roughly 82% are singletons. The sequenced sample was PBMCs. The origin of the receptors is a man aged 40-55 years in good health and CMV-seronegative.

DNA for the CDR3: TGTGCCAGCAGATCTGCGGGGGCAGGTACCATTAACGAGCAGTACTTC. Translated, it gives CASRSAGAGTINEQYF. J is TRBJ2-7 and V is TRBV28, with D perhaps matching TRBD2 (7 bases). Germline V CDR1 and CDR2: MDHEN, SYDVKM. Trimming left V 6 bases short and J 5 bases short, with 23 bases between. This CDR3 region has 16 residues.

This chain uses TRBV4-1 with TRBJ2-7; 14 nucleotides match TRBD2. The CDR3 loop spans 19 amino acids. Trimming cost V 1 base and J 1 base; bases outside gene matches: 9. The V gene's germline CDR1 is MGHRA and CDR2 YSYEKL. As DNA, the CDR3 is TGCGCCAGCAGCCAAGCCAAAGGACTAGCGGGGGGACGATCCTACGAGCAGTACTTC. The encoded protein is CASSQAKGLAGGRSYEQYF.

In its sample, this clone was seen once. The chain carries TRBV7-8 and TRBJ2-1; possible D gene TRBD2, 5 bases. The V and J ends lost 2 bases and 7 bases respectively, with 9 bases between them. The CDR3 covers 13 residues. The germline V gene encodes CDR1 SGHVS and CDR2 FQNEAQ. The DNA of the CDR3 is TGTGCCAGCAGCTTATTTGAGGGTAATGAGCAGTTCTTC. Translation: CASSLFEGNEQFF.

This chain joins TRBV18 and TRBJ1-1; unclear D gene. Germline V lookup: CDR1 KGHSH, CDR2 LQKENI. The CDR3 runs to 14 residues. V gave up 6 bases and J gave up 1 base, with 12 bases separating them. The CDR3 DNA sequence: TGTGCCAGCTCCATGACAAGGTCGAACACTGAAGCTTTCTTT. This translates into CASSMTRSNTEAFF.

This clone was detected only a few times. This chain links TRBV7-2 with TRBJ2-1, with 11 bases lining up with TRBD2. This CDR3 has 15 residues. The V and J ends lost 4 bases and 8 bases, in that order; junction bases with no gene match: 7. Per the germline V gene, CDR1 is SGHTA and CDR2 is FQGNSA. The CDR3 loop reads CASSSTSGVQDEQFF. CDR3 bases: TGTGCCAGCAGCTCGACTAGCGGGGTCCAGGATGAGCAGTTCTTC.

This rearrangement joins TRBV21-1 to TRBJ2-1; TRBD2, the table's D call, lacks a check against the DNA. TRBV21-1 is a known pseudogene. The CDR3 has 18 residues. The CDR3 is CASSKLSPLAGSYNEQFF. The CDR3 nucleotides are TGTGCCAGCAGCAAACTCTCCCCTCTAGCGGGTTCTTACAATGAGCAGTTCTTC.

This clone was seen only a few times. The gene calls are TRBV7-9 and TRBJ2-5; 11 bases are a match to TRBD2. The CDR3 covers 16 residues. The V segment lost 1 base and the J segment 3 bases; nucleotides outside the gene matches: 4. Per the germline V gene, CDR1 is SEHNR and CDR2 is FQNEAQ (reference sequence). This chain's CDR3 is CASSLVLAGVKETQYF. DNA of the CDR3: TGTGCCAGCAGCTTAGTACTAGCGGGAGTTAAAGAGACCCAGTACTTC.

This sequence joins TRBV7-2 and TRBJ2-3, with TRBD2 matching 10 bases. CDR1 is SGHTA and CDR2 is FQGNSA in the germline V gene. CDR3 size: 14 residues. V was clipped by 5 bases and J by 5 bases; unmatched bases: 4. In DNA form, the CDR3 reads TGTGCCAGCAGCCCACTAGCGGGAATAGATACGCAGTATTTT. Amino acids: CASSPLAGIDTQYF.

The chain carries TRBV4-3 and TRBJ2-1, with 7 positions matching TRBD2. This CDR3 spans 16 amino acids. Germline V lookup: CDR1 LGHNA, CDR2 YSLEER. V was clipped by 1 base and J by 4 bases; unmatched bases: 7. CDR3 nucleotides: TGCGCCAGCAGCCAAGGGTGGCTAGCGGTTTACAATGAGCAGTTCTTC. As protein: CASSQGWLAVYNEQFF.

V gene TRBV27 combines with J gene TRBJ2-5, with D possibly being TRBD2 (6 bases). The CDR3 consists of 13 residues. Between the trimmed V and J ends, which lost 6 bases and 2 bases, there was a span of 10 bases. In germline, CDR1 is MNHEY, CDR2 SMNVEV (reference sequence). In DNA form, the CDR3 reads TGTGCCAGCAGAGGACTAACACAAGAGACCCAGTACTTC. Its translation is CASRGLTQETQYF.

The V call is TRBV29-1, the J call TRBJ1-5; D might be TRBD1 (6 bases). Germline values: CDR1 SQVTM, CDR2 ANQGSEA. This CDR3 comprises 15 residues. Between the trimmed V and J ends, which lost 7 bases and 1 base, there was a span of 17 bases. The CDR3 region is CSGEQGVLSNQPQHF. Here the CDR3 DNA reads TGCAGCGGAGAACAGGGAGTCTTAAGCAATCAGCCCCAGCATTTT.

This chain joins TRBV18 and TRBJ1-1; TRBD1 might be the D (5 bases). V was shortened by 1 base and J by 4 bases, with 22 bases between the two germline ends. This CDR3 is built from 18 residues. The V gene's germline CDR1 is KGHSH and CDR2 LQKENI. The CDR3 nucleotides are TGTGCCAGCTCACCACGTAGGATAACAGAAGGGGTGGGCACTGAAGCTTTCTTT. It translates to CASSPRRITEGVGTEAFF.

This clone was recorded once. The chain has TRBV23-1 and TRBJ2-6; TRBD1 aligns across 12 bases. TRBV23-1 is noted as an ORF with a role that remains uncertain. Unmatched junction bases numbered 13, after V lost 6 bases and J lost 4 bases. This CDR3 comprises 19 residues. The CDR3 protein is CASSPTPGQGASGANVLTF. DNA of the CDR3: TGCGCCAGCAGCCCTACTCCGGGACAGGGGGCTTCAGGGGCCAACGTCCTGACTTTC.

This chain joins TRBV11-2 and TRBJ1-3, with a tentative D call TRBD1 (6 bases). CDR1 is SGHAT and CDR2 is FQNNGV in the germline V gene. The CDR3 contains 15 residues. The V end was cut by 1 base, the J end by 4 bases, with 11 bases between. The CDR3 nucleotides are TGTGCCAGCAGCTTAGCTCAGGGGCCGGGAAACACCATATATTTT. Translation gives CASSLAQGPGNTIYF.

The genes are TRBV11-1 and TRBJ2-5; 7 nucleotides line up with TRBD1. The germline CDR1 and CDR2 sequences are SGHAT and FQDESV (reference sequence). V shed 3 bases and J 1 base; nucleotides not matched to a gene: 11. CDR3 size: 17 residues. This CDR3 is CASSFMGAGTVQETQYF. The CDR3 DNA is TGTGCCAGCAGCTTCATGGGGGCTGGGACAGTCCAAGAGACCCAGTACTTC. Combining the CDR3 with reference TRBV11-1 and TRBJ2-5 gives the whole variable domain EAEVAQSPRYKITEKSQAVAFWCDPISGHATLYWYRQILGQGPELLVQFQDESVVDDSQLPKDRFSAERLKGVDSTLKIQPAELGDSAMYLCASSFMGAGTVQETQYFGPGTRLLVL.

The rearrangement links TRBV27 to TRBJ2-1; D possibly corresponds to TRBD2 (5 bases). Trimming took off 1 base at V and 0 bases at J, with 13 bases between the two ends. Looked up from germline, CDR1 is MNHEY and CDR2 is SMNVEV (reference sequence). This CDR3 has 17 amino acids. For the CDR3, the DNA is TGTGCCAGCAGTTTATATTCGGGGTTTTCCTCCTACAATGAGCAGTTCTTC. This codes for CASSLYSGFSSYNEQFF.

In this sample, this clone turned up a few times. The CDR3 DNA is TGTGCCACCAGCCTTGACAGGAACTATGGCTACACCTTC. This sequence encodes CATSLDRNYGYTF. The genes are TRBV15 and TRBJ1-2; D is possibly TRBD1 (6 bases). CDR1 is LNHNV, CDR2 YYDKDF, per germline (reference sequence). The CDR3 is 13 amino acids. Trimming took off 5 bases at V and 2 bases at J, with 9 bases between the two ends.

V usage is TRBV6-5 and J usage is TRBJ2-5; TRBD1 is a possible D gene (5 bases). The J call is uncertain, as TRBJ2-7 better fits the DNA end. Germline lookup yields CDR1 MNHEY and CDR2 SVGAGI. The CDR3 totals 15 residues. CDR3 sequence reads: CASSYTQQASYEQYF. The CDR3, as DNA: TGTGCCAGCAGTTACACCCAACAGGCCTCCTACGAGCAGTACTTC.

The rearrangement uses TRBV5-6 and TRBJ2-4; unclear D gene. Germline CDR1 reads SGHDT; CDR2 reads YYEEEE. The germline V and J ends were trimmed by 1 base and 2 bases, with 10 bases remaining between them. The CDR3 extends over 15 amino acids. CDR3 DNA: TGTGCCAGCAGCTTGAGCAGCGCCTCCAAAAACATTCAGTACTTC. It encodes CASSLSSASKNIQYF.

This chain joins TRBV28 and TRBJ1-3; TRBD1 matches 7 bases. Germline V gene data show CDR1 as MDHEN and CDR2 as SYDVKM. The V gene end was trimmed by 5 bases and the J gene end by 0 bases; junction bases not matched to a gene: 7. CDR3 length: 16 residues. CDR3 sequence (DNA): TGTGCCAGCAGTAGACAGGGTGACGGCTCTGGAAACACCATATATTTT. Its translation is CASSRQGDGSGNTIYF.

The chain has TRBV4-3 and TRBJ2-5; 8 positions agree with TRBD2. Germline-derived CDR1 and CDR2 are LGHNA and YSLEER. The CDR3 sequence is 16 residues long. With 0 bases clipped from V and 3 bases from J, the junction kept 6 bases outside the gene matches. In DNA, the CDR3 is TGCGCCAGCAGCCAAGAGCTTTTGGGACTAGAAGAGACCCAGTACTTC. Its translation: CASSQELLGLEETQYF.

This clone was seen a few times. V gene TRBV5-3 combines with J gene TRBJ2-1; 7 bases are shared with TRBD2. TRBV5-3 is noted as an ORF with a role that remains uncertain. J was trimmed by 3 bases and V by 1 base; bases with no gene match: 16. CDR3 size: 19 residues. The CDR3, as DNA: TGTGCCAGAAGCTTGAGAGCCTCCTATTCTAGCGGATACTACAATGAGCAGTTCTTC. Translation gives CARSLRASYSSGYYNEQFF.

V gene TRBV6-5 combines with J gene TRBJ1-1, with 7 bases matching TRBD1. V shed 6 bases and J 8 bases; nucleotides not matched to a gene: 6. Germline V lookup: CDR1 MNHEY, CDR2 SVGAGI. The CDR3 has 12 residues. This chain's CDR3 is CASRTGLREAFF. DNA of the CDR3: TGTGCCAGCAGGACAGGGTTGAGAGAAGCTTTCTTT.

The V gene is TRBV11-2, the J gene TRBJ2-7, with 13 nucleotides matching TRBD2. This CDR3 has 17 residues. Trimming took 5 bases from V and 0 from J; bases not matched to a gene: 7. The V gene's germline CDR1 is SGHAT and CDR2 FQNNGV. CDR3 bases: TGTGCCAGCAGCCCCGGGACTAGCGGGGCCTCCTCCTACGAGCAGTACTTC. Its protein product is CASSPGTSGASSYEQYF.

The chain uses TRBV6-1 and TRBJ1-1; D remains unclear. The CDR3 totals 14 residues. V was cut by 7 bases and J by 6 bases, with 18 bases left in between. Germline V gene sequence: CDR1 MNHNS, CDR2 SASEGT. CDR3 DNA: TGTGCCAGCATTAATCACGGGGAGGGCGCTGAAGCTTTCTTT. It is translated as CASINHGEGAEAFF.

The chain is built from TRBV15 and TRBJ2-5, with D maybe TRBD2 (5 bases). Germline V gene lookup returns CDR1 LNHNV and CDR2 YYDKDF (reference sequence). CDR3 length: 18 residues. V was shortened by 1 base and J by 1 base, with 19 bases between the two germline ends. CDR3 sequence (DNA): TGTGCCACCAGCAGAGCCTACCTCGAGCTAGCCCTCCAAGAGACCCAGTACTTC. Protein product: CATSRAYLELALQETQYF.

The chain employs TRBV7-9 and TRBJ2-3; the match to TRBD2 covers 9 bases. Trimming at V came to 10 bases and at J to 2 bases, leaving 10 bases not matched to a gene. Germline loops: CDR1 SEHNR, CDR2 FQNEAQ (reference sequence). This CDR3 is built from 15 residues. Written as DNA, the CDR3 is TGTGCCACCCGGACTAGCGCAGTGCTCACAGATACGCAGTATTTT. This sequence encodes CATRTSAVLTDTQYF.

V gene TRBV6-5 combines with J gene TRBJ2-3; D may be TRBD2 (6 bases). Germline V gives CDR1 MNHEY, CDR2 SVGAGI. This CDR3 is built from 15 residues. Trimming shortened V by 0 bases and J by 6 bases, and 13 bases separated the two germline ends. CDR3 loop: CASSYSGGSGDTQYF. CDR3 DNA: TGTGCCAGCAGTTACTCGGGGGGTAGTGGGGATACGCAGTATTTT.

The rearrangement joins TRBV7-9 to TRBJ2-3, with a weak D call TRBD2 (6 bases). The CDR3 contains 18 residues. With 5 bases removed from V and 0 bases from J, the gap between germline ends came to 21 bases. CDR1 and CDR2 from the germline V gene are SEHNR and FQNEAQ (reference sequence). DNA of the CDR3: TGTGCCAGCAGCCCGGGACTTGGACGGGGCCTTAGCACAGATACGCAGTATTTT. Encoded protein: CASSPGLGRGLSTDTQYF.

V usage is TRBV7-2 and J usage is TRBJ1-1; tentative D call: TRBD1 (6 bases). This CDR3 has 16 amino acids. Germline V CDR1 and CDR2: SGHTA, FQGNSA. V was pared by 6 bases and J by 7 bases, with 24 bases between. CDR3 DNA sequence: TGTGCCAGCAGTACCCCTTTGGGGGGGGCCTCGAATGAAGCTTTCTTT. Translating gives CASSTPLGGASNEAFF.

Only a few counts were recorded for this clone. The CDR3: CASTKDSLNTEAFF. For the CDR3, the DNA is TGTGCCAGCACTAAGGACAGCTTGAACACTGAAGCTTTCTTT. The chain is built from TRBV6-5 and TRBJ1-1, with D tentatively TRBD1 (6 bases). Trimming removed 7 bases at V and 0 bases at J, with 12 bases between. This CDR3 region has 14 residues. The germline V gene encodes CDR1 MNHEY and CDR2 SVGAGI.

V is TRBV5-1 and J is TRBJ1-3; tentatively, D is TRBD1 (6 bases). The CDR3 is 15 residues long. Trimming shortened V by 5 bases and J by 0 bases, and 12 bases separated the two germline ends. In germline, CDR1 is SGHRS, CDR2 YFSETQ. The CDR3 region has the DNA TGCGCCAGCAGAAAAGACAGGCTCTCTGGAAACACCATATATTTT. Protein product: CASRKDRLSGNTIYF.